The clone carrying this TCR beta chain has at least ten counts. The antigen is unknown. Losses at the gene ends were 10 bases for V and 5 bases for J; bases not matched to a gene: 12. The germline gives CDR1 LNHDA, CDR2 SQIVND (reference sequence). CDR3 length: 14 amino acids. The patients chosen for sequencing had shown expansion of CD8+CD57+ cells (detected by flow cytometry). Acquired aplastic anemia of severe grade affected all patients. All patients were therapy-naive when blood was sampled. The sample is drawn from a study of CD8+CD57+ T cells in acquired aplastic anemia. Study outcomes and limitations: Patients showed no significant difference from controls in CD8+ Simpson's diversity. Patients and controls were found to share twenty-nine CD8+ CDR3 sequences.

The template for TCR beta VDJ and CDR3 sequence profiling was genomic DNA. Via MiXCR, TCRdb re-called the reads, giving one row per CDR3 protein. The sample contains a few hundred thousand distinct CDR3 sequences, 25% to 40% of which appear only once. The chain uses TRBV19 and TRBJ2-7; 9 nucleotides line up with TRBD1. Sequencing input: sorted CD4+, CD8+, or CD8+CD57+ T cells (not recorded which) from PBMCs. The receptor was derived from a human donor with aplastic anemia. The DNA of the CDR3 is TGTGCCACACGTCGCCGGGACAGGGACAACGAGCAGTACTTC. Translating gives CATRRRDRDNEQYF.